Each of the 27 T cell receptor beta chains below was sequenced from the same sample in a study of blood T cell repertoires in COVID-19. Here immunoSEQ multiplex PCR was the method, and the copy in TCRdb shows in-frame clones only, minus some. The sample shows around 400,000 clones, roughly nine tenths of them seen only once. Material: PBMCs or T cells enriched from blood (not recorded which). These receptors were taken from a woman in her thirties or forties who had been exposed to COVID-19.

The chain has TRBV11-2 and TRBJ2-1; D gene unclear. Germline values: CDR1 SGHAT, CDR2 FQNNGV. The germline V and J ends were trimmed by 1 base and 10 bases, with 17 bases remaining between them. The CDR3 is 15 amino acids. CDR3 loop: CASSLAFLWASEQFF. The CDR3 region has the DNA TGTGCCAGCAGCTTAGCATTCCTATGGGCTTCCGAGCAGTTCTTC.

The CDR3: CASSPGQGVSQPQHF. The DNA for the CDR3 is TGTGCCAGCTCACCGGGACAGGGAGTAAGTCAGCCCCAGCATTTT. V usage is TRBV18 and J usage is TRBJ1-5; 9 bases fit TRBD1. Trimming at V came to 3 bases and at J to 6 bases, leaving 6 bases not matched to a gene. CDR3 length: 15 residues. Per the germline V gene, CDR1 is KGHSH and CDR2 is LQKENI.

The chain recombines TRBV5-1 with TRBJ1-2, with TRBD1 identical over 7 bases. CDR3 length equals 15 residues. The J segment lost 5 bases and the V segment lost 3 bases, leaving 10 bases of the junction unmatched. Germline loops: CDR1 SGHRS, CDR2 YFSETQ. The CDR3 region is CASSSYDRVGYGYTF. The DNA of the CDR3 is TGCGCCAGCAGCTCGTACGACAGGGTTGGATATGGCTACACCTTC.

The chain recombines TRBV3-1 (or the pseudogene TRBV3-2) with TRBJ1-5; 10 nucleotides align to TRBD1. This CDR3 has 15 amino acids. The ends lost 4 bases at V and 7 bases at J; junction bases unmatched: 7. From germline, CDR1 is LGHDT and CDR2 YNNKEL (reference sequence). The DNA of the CDR3 is TGTGCCAGCAGCCCCGGGACAGGGGATCAACAGCCCCAGCATTTT. Protein product: CASSPGTGDQQPQHF.

This clone was counted between two and nine times. The genes are TRBV27 and TRBJ2-2; 12 bases match TRBD1. This CDR3 has 17 amino acids. Looked up from germline, CDR1 is MNHEY and CDR2 is SMNVEV (reference sequence). Unmatched junction bases numbered 8, after V lost 2 bases and J lost 7 bases. CDR3 loop: CASSLGSGQGARGELFF. The CDR3 region has the DNA TGTGCCAGCAGTTTAGGATCGGGACAGGGGGCGCGCGGGGAGCTGTTTTTT.

This rearrangement joins TRBV27 to TRBJ1-4; tentatively, D is TRBD1 (5 bases). This CDR3 region has 14 residues. The V end lost 8 bases, the J end lost 1 base, and 11 bases lay between the germline ends. CDR1 MNHEY and CDR2 SMNVEV come from the germline V gene (reference sequence). In DNA, the CDR3 is TGTGCCAGCGGCCCTGACAGAACTAATGAAAAACTGTTTTTT. It translates to CASGPDRTNEKLFF.

This clone came up once. The rearrangement links TRBV7-6 to TRBJ2-1; 7 bases are shared with TRBD1. The CDR3 has 16 residues. The junction had 14 bases not matched to a gene; V was cut back by 5 bases and J by 7 bases. CDR1 and CDR2 (germline): SGHVS, FNYEAQ. The CDR3 sequence: CASSPGVTGVLNEQFF. CDR3 nucleotide sequence: TGTGCCAGCAGCCCCGGGGTCACAGGGGTTCTGAATGAGCAGTTCTTC. Full variable domain (missing parts from reference TRBV7-6 and TRBJ2-1): GAGVSQSPRYKVTKRGQDVALRCDPISGHVSLYWYRQALGQGPEFLTYFNYEAQQDKSGLPNDRFSAERPEGSISTLTIQRTEQRDSAMYRCASSPGVTGVLNEQFFGPGTRLTVL.

The chain has TRBV7-2 and TRBJ1-3; possible D gene TRBD1, 5 bases. The CDR3 sequence is 15 residues long. V was cut by 3 bases and J by 2 bases, with 11 bases left in between. Germline CDR1 SGHTA, CDR2 FQGNSA. CDR3 residues: CASSFAQGPGNTIYF. CDR3 nucleotide sequence: TGTGCCAGCAGCTTCGCCCAGGGTCCTGGAAACACCATATATTTT.

This chain links TRBV10-2 with TRBJ1-4; 9 bases map to TRBD1. This CDR3 spans 16 amino acids. The germline V gene encodes CDR1 WSHSY and CDR2 SAAADI. V lost 2 bases to trimming and J lost 8 bases; unmatched junction nucleotides: 9. The CDR3 DNA reads TGCGCCAGCAGTGAGCTCCGGACAGGGGAGAGGGAAAAACTGTTTTTT. The encoded protein is CASSELRTGEREKLFF.

The chain uses TRBV15 and TRBJ2-7; TRBD1 agrees at 7 bases. Germline CDR1 is LNHNV and CDR2 is YYDKDF (reference sequence). After removal of 8 bases from V and 4 bases from J, the junction contained 14 bases not matched to a gene. The CDR3 loop spans 15 amino acids. CDR3 amino acids: CATRERQGFRYEQYF. CDR3 nucleotide sequence: TGTGCCACCCGCGAGCGACAGGGATTTCGGTACGAGCAGTACTTC.

Here the CDR3 DNA reads TGTGCCAGCAGCTGGGGACAGGGGGTTAATTCACCCCTCCACTTT. The encoded protein is CASSWGQGVNSPLHF. This chain links TRBV5-5 with TRBJ1-6; 11 nucleotides line up with TRBD1. The CDR3 has 15 residues. Germline loops: CDR1 SGHKS, CDR2 YYEKEE (reference sequence). V was pared by 3 bases and J by 6 bases, with 2 bases of the junction left unmatched.

This chain connects TRBV2 to TRBJ1-1, with D possibly matching TRBD1 (5 bases). Looked up from germline, CDR1 is SNHLY and CDR2 is FYNNEI. V was pared by 9 bases and J by 1 base, with 12 bases between. The CDR3 consists of 13 residues. Here the CDR3 DNA reads TGTGCCAGGGGGCTTATTGGGAACACTGAAGCTTTCTTT. It translates to CARGLIGNTEAFF.

The chain joins TRBV11-3 to TRBJ2-4; 8 bases fit TRBD2. The germline gives CDR1 SGHNT, CDR2 YENEEA. After removal of 3 bases from V and 8 bases from J, the junction contained 12 bases not matched to a gene. This CDR3 has 16 residues. The CDR3 loop is CASSFSLAGGGDIQYF. Written as DNA, the CDR3 is TGTGCCAGCAGCTTTAGCCTAGCGGGTGGGGGGGACATTCAGTACTTC.

The rearrangement joins TRBV7-9 to TRBJ2-7; 10 bases map to TRBD2. CDR3 length: 15 amino acids. Germline values: CDR1 SEHNR, CDR2 FQNEAQ (reference sequence). J gave up 4 bases and V 1 base, and 4 bases lay outside the gene matches. This CDR3 reads CASSLESGRGYEQYF. The CDR3 nucleotides read TGTGCCAGCAGCTTAGAGAGCGGGAGGGGTTACGAGCAGTACTTC.

The V gene is TRBV19, the J gene TRBJ1-4; possible D gene TRBD1, 5 bases. V lost 4 bases to trimming and J lost 4 bases, with 10 bases between them. CDR1 and CDR2 (germline): LNHDA, SQIVND (reference sequence). This CDR3 comprises 14 residues. The CDR3 region has the DNA TGTGCCAGTAGTAAGACAGATCGTAATGAAAAACTGTTTTTT. This gives the protein CASSKTDRNEKLFF. Full variable domain (missing parts from reference TRBV19 and TRBJ1-4): DGGITQSPKYLFRKEGQNVTLSCEQNLNHDAMYWYRQDPGQGLRLIYYSQIVNDFQKGDIAEGYSVSREKKESFPLTVTSAQKNPTAFYLCASSKTDRNEKLFFGSGTQLSVL.

The rearrangement joins TRBV13 to TRBJ2-1; 15 nucleotides agree with TRBD2. CDR1 and CDR2 from the germline V gene are PRHDT and FYEKMQ (reference sequence). The CDR3 is made up of 17 amino acids. V trimming: 5 bases; J trimming: 7 bases; junction bases outside the gene matches: 9. The CDR3 is CASSHPGTSGRRNEQFF. In DNA, the CDR3 is TGTGCCAGCAGCCACCCCGGGACTAGCGGGAGGCGAAATGAGCAGTTCTTC.

V gene TRBV4-1 combines with J gene TRBJ1-1; D is perhaps TRBD1 (5 bases). This CDR3 has 15 residues. Germline V CDR1 and CDR2: MGHRA, YSYEKL. Trimming cost V 3 bases and J 3 bases, with 14 bases left between them. DNA for the CDR3: TGCGCCAGCAGCCAGGGGGGGGGTGTGGACACTGAAGCTTTCTTT. Encoded protein: CASSQGGGVDTEAFF.

This clone was recorded once. The V gene is TRBV3-1 (or the pseudogene TRBV3-2), the J gene TRBJ2-5; D uncertain. Germline CDR1 reads LGHDT; CDR2 reads YNNKEL (reference sequence). The V end was cut by 8 bases, the J end by 2 bases, with 18 bases between. The CDR3 sequence is 15 residues long. The chain's CDR3 is CASHFRGASQETQYF. CDR3 DNA sequence: TGTGCCAGCCACTTCCGCGGCGCATCACAAGAGACCCAGTACTTC.

The J gene is TRBJ1-4, the V gene TRBV30; no clear D. V was trimmed by 0 bases and J by 10 bases, leaving 12 bases between them. The CDR3 runs to 13 residues. In germline, CDR1 is GTSNPN, CDR2 SVGIG (reference sequence). CDR3 amino acids: CAWSVGGMGKLFF. CDR3 in DNA: TGTGCCTGGAGTGTAGGCGGAATGGGAAAACTGTTTTTT.

V gene TRBV24-1 combines with J gene TRBJ2-2; 13 nucleotides match TRBD2. Germline V CDR1 and CDR2: KGHDR, SFDVKD. The CDR3 is 20 amino acids. Trimming removed 4 bases from V and 0 bases from J; junction bases left unmatched: 10. CDR3 residues: CATSETGLAGKVPNTGELFF. In DNA, the CDR3 is TGTGCCACCAGTGAAACGGGACTAGCGGGAAAGGTACCGAACACCGGGGAGCTGTTTTTT.

The rearrangement links TRBV2 to TRBJ1-5; tentative D call: TRBD1 (6 bases). The CDR3 is 13 residues long. The V and J ends lost 2 bases and 7 bases respectively, with 9 bases between them. Germline CDR1 is SNHLY and CDR2 is FYNNEI. In DNA form, the CDR3 reads TGTGCCAGCAGTGAATGGGGGCCGCAGCCCCAGCATTTT. It translates to CASSEWGPQPQHF.

The chain couples TRBV5-4 to TRBJ1-1, with TRBD1 identical over 8 bases. CDR3 length: 14 amino acids. Germline V gene lookup returns CDR1 SGHNT and CDR2 YYREEE (reference sequence). Unmatched junction bases numbered 7, after V lost 4 bases and J lost 5 bases. The CDR3 DNA reads TGTGCCAGCAGCCACGAAACAGGGGGGACTGAAGCTTTCTTT. As protein: CASSHETGGTEAFF.

The rearrangement links TRBV12-3 or TRBV12-4 to TRBJ1-5; no clear D gene. This CDR3 comprises 13 residues. Trimming left V 1 base short and J 5 bases short, with 6 bases between. CDR3 coding DNA: TGTGCCAGCAGTTTAGAGAGCTATCAGCCCCAGCATTTT. Protein sequence: CASSLESYQPQHF.

The gene calls are TRBV5-1 and TRBJ1-2, with 7 bases that match TRBD1. Trimming cost V 4 bases and J 8 bases; bases outside gene matches: 8. The germline V gene encodes CDR1 SGHRS and CDR2 YFSETQ. The CDR3 contains 13 residues. The CDR3 sequence: CASSLQGIQGYTF. The CDR3 nucleotides read TGCGCCAGCAGCCTACAGGGGATTCAGGGCTACACCTTC.

CDR3 DNA sequence: TGTGCCAGCAGTTCACTAGCGAGCTCCTACGAGCAGTACTTC. It specifies CASSSLASSYEQYF. This chain uses TRBV11-3 with TRBJ2-7; the match to TRBD2 covers 7 bases. V gave up 6 bases and J gave up 0 bases; unmatched junction bases: 5. There are 14 residues in the CDR3. Germline V gene lookup returns CDR1 SGHNT and CDR2 YENEEA.

V gene TRBV23-1 combines with J gene TRBJ1-1; D gene uncertain. TRBV23-1 is assigned to the ORF class and has an uncertain function. Trimming took 6 bases from V and 5 from J, leaving 25 bases between them. The CDR3 loop spans 17 amino acids. This CDR3 reads CASSDKWVEQAGTEAFF. CDR3 nucleotide sequence: TGCGCCAGCAGCGACAAATGGGTCGAGCAGGCGGGTACTGAAGCTTTCTTT.

The chain is built from TRBV29-1 and TRBJ1-5, with 11 bases fitting TRBD1. Germline values: CDR1 SQVTM, CDR2 ANQGSEA. Trimming removed 4 bases from V and 2 bases from J; junction bases left unmatched: 1. The CDR3 length is 14 residues. The CDR3, as DNA: TGCAGCGTTGGGACAGGGGGCGGCAATCAGCCCCAGCATTTT. Translated: CSVGTGGGNQPQHF.